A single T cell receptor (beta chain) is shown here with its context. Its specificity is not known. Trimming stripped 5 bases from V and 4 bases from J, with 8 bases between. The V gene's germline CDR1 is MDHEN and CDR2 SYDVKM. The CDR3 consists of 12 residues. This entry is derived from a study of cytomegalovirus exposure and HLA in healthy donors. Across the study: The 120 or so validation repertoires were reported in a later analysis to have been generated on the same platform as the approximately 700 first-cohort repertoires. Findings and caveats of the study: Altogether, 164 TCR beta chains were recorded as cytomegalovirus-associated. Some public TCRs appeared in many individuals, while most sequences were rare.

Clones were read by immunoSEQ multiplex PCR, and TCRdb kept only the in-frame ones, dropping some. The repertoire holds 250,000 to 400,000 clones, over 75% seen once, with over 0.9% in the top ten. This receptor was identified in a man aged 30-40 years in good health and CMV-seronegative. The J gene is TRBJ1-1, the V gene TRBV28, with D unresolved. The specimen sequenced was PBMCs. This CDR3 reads CASSLSPTEAFF. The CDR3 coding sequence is TGTGCCAGCAGTCTCTCTCCCACTGAAGCTTTCTTT.